This T cell receptor (beta chain) was sequenced during a study of cytomegalovirus exposure and HLA in healthy donors. Findings of the study overall: Some V segments could not be told apart, so they were left out, TRBV6-2 and TRBV6-3 among them. Several top significant clusters appeared, in a later analysis, to be linked to common viral pathogens.

This CDR3 region has 13 residues. Germline loops: CDR1 LNHNV, CDR2 YYDKDF (reference sequence). V was cut by 3 bases and J by 2 bases, with 7 bases left in between. The study ran its PCR with 60 Vbeta and 13 Jbeta primers. TCRdb's copy holds only in-frame clones and misses some; the assay was immunoSEQ multiplex PCR. The sample lists about 88,000 clones, approximately 90% occurring once. To note about this clone: Its antigen is unidentified. The CDR3 does not end in the conserved phenylalanine or tryptophan, so this is likely a read error.

Donors sampled were nominally healthy, though unrecorded immune exposures were likely. The J gene is TRBJ1-2, the V gene TRBV15; D is unclear. The source is a man aged 18 to 30 in good health and CMV-seronegative. The sample comprised PBMCs. This chain's CDR3 is CATSRRENYGYTL. The CDR3 nucleotides read TGTGCCACCAGCAGGAGGGAGAACTATGGCTACACCCTC.